Included here is one TCR beta chain sequence, with context. A read error may account for a junction end that differs from germline. This sample is part of a study of cytomegalovirus exposure and HLA in healthy donors. Repertoires were generated with immunoSEQ multiplex PCR, while TCRdb's copy carries only in-frame clones and drops some. Of about 110,000 clones listed, about 88% were seen once; the top ten hold about 2.1%. This CDR3 contains 12 residues. The chain uses TRBV5-3 and TRBJ2-7, with TRBD2 identical over 7 bases. TRBV5-3 is recorded as an ORF, its role being uncertain. This TCR was sampled from a woman in her late teens or twenties in good health and CMV-seronegative. The sequencing sample was made of PBMCs. DNA of the CDR3: TGTGCCAGAAGCTTGGCCGGGAGGTCTTTGGACTTC. Its protein is CARSLAGRSLDF.